Sequencing of this T cell receptor beta chain was carried out in a study of T cells expressing NK-cell markers. No DNA is given; TCRdb re-called the 5' RACE reads and lists each CDR3 protein once. Recorded for this sample: roughly 160,000 distinct CDR3 sequences. The CDR3 runs to 15 residues. Germline CDR1 reads SQVTM; CDR2 reads ANQGSEA. Sequencing input: blood T cells: a sorted CD56 or NKG2C T cell subset, CD4+ or CD8+ T cells, or bulk PBMC T cells (not recorded which). This sequence joins TRBV29-1 and TRBJ2-1; absent DNA, TCRdb's TRBD1 call cannot be checked. This receptor was identified in a man aged 18-75 years in good health. The CDR3 spells CSATGGVSSYNEQFF.